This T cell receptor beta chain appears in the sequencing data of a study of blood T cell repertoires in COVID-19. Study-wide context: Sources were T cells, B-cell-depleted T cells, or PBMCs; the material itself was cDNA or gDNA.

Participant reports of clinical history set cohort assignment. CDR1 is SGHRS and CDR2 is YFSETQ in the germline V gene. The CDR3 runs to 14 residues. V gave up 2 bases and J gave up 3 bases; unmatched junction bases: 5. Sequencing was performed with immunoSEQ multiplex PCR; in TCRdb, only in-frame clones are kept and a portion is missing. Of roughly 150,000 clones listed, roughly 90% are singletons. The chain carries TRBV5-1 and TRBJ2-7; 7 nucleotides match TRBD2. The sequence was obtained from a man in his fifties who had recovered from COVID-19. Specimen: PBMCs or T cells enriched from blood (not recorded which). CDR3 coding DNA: TGCGCCAGCAGCTTCGACGGGGGGAACTACGAGCAGTACTTC. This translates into CASSFDGGNYEQYF.